The rows below give T cell receptor beta chains drawn from one sample of a study of T cell responses to AZD1222 COVID-19 vaccine. Data came from immunoSEQ multiplex PCR; TCRdb stores just in-frame clones and leaves some out. Among under 75,000 clones listed, 85% were seen once. The sample consisted of peripheral blood, taken on day 0 of AZD1222 vaccination. Receptors originate from an adult in good health. Each CDR3 is given with its conserved first and last residue. A D gene is named only where the DNA matches it firmly. Part of the rows lack a size; the others show once, few, many or a class for expanded clones.

V gene: TRBV10-3; D gene: TRBD2; clone size: once; J gene: TRBJ2-7; CDR3 DNA: TGTGCCATCAGTGGTAGCGGGAGCTACGAGCAGTACTTC; CDR3 protein: CAISGSGSYEQYF
V gene: TRBV5-6; D gene: -; clone size: -; J gene: TRBJ2-7; CDR3 DNA: TGTGCCAGCAGCTTGGTGACCAGCTACGAGCAGTACTTC; CDR3 protein: CASSLVTSYEQYF
V gene: TRBV11-2; D gene: -; clone size: once; J gene: TRBJ1-2; CDR3 DNA: TGTGCCAGCAGCCCAGGCCGATTAATTGGGGTTGGCTACACCTTC; CDR3 protein: CASSPGRLIGVGYTF
V gene: TRBV19; D gene: TRBD2; clone size: -; J gene: TRBJ2-2; CDR3 DNA: TGTGCCAGTAGTCGCGTGGGGACTAGCGGGAGGGTCGGCACCGGGGAGCTGTTTTTT; CDR3 protein: CASSRVGTSGRVGTGELFF
V gene: TRBV6-6; D gene: TRBD1; clone size: few; J gene: TRBJ2-5; CDR3 DNA: TGTGCCAGCAGCCGTGGACAGGGGCAAGAGACCCAGTACTTC; CDR3 protein: CASSRGQGQETQYF
V gene: TRBV9; D gene: -; clone size: -; J gene: TRBJ1-4; CDR3 DNA: TGTGCCAGCAGCCCCGGGATTGAGGGAGAAAAACTGTTTTTT; CDR3 protein: CASSPGIEGEKLFF
V gene: TRBV7-8; D gene: TRBD1; clone size: -; J gene: TRBJ1-2; CDR3 DNA: TGTGCCAGCAGCTTAGGGGGGACAGGGGATGACTATGGCTACACCTTC; CDR3 protein: CASSLGGTGDDYGYTF
V gene: TRBV6-5; D gene: -; clone size: -; J gene: TRBJ2-2; CDR3 DNA: TGTGCCAGCAGTTACTCAGGCACCGGGGAGCTGTTTTTT; CDR3 protein: CASSYSGTGELFF
V gene: TRBV10-3; D gene: TRBD1; clone size: -; J gene: TRBJ1-4; CDR3 DNA: TGTGCCATCAGTGGACAGGGCAATGAAAAACTGTTTTTT; CDR3 protein: CAISGQGNEKLFF
V gene: TRBV7-9; D gene: -; clone size: -; J gene: TRBJ1-2; CDR3 DNA: TGTGCCAGCAGCGATTATGTCGCTAACTATGGCTACACCTTC; CDR3 protein: CASSDYVANYGYTF
V gene: TRBV11-3; D gene: -; clone size: -; J gene: TRBJ2-3; CDR3 DNA: TGTGCCAGCAGCTTCCCTTTCGGACGCACAGATACGCAGTATTTT; CDR3 protein: CASSFPFGRTDTQYF
V gene: TRBV9; D gene: TRBD2; clone size: -; J gene: TRBJ2-7; CDR3 DNA: TGTGCCAGCAGCGTAGGTAGCGGGGGGGCTTACGAGCAGTACTTC; CDR3 protein: CASSVGSGGAYEQYF
V gene: TRBV5-1; D gene: -; clone size: -; J gene: TRBJ2-1; CDR3 DNA: TGCGCCAGCAGCTTGGCCCTAGCCGCCTACAATGAGCAGTTCTTC; CDR3 protein: CASSLALAAYNEQFF
V gene: TRBV5-5; D gene: -; clone size: -; J gene: TRBJ2-7; CDR3 DNA: TGTGCCAGCAGCTTGGGTAACTCGGGCTTTGGGTCCTACGAGCAGTACTTC; CDR3 protein: CASSLGNSGFGSYEQYF
V gene: TRBV28; D gene: TRBD2; clone size: few; J gene: TRBJ2-1; CDR3 DNA: TGTGCCAGCAGCCTACCCATAGCGGGCTCCTACAATGAGCAGTTCTTC; CDR3 protein: CASSLPIAGSYNEQFF
V gene: TRBV11-3; D gene: -; clone size: few; J gene: TRBJ2-7; CDR3 DNA: TGTGCCAGCAGCTCGCCTTGGGGGAGGTACGAGCAGTACTTC; CDR3 protein: CASSSPWGRYEQYF
V gene: TRBV25-1; D gene: TRBD1; clone size: -; J gene: TRBJ1-6; CDR3 DNA: TGTGCCAGCAGTGGACCCGCTGGGACAGGGGCATCACCCCTCCACTTT; CDR3 protein: CASSGPAGTGASPLHF